This T cell receptor beta chain emerged from a study of blood T cell repertoires in COVID-19. This table comes from immunoSEQ multiplex PCR, and its TCRdb copy is limited to in-frame clones, with some not included. The sample contains around 100,000 clones, 70% to 80% of which appear only once. The CDR3 extends over 15 amino acids. The V gene's germline CDR1 is SQVTM and CDR2 ANQGSEA. The V gene end was trimmed by 6 bases and the J gene end by 0 bases; junction bases not matched to a gene: 8. The TCR sequence derives from a man aged 55 to 70 with active or convalescent COVID-19. The chain couples TRBV29-1 to TRBJ2-1; TRBD2 agrees at 7 bases. Sequenced input: peripheral blood. CDR3 nucleotides: TGCAGCGTCTCGGGAGGCCCCAGCTCCTACAATGAGCAGTTCTTC. Translation: CSVSGGPSSYNEQFF.